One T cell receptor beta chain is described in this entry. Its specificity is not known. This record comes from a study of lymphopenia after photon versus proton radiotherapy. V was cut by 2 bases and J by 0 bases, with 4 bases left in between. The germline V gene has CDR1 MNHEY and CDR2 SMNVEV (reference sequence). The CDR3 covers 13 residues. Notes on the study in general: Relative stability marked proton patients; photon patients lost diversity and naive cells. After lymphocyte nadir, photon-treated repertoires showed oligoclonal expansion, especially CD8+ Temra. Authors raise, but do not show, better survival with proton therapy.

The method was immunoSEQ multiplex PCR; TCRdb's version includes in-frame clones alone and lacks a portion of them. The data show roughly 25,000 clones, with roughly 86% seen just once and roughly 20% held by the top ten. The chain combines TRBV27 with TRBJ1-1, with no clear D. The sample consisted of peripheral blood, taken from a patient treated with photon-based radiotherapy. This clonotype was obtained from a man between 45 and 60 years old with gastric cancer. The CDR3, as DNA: TGTGCCAGCAGTTTACAGATGAACACTGAAGCTTTCTTT. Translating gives CASSLQMNTEAFF.